Following are 18 T cell receptor beta chains from one sample sequenced in a study of identical twins. TCRdb fed the 5' RACE reads into MiXCR, producing one record per CDR3 protein. The sample lists around 500,000 distinct CDR3 sequences, 14% occurring once. This same sample was also taken into another study, of yellow fever vaccine responses in identical twins.

Source material: CD4+ T cells sorted from blood. Receptors were obtained from a woman aged 18-29 years in good health.

In its sample, this clonotype was seen many times. This sequence joins TRBV7-3 and TRBJ2-7; the match to TRBD1 covers 8 bases. CDR1 SGHTA and CDR2 FQGTGA come from the germline V gene. This CDR3 has 14 residues. V trimming: 5 bases; J trimming: 4 bases; junction bases outside the gene matches: 7. Written as DNA, the CDR3 is TGTGCCAGCAGCCCCGGGACAGGCGAGTACGAGCAGTACTTC. Amino acids: CASSPGTGEYEQYF.

This chain joins TRBV5-1 and TRBJ2-5, with D unresolved. V was cut by 7 bases and J by 1 base, with 11 bases left in between. Germline lookup yields CDR1 SGHRS and CDR2 YFSETQ. The CDR3 runs to 13 residues. This CDR3 is CASRPGSQETQYF. CDR3 DNA: TGCGCCAGCCGCCCGGGCTCCCAAGAGACCCAGTACTTC.

The chain links TRBV12-3 or TRBV12-4 to TRBJ2-7, with 8 bases fitting TRBD1. Germline trimming cut 7 bases from V and 6 bases from J; bases unmatched to any gene: 11. This CDR3 is built from 14 residues. The CDR3 DNA follows: TGTGCCAGCACCTCCCGGGACAGGATGAGCGAGCAGTACTTC. Encoded protein: CASTSRDRMSEQYF.

This clonotype was seen a handful of times. This rearrangement joins TRBV10-3 to TRBJ2-7, with D uncertain. Deletions cut 2 bases from V and 6 bases from J, with 20 bases between. Germline loops: CDR1 ENHRY, CDR2 SYGVKD. This CDR3 is 16 amino acids long. The CDR3 region has the DNA TGTGCCATCAGTGAGGGTCGGATCGGCCGTGGTGCCGAGCAGTACTTC. Translating it yields CAISEGRIGRGAEQYF.

The chain carries TRBV30 and TRBJ2-3; unclear D gene. Germline CDR1 GTSNPN, CDR2 SVGIG (reference sequence). The CDR3 totals 11 residues. V dropped 4 bases and J dropped 6 bases, with 8 bases sitting between them. The CDR3 region is CAWNPADTQYF. The CDR3 bases are TGTGCCTGGAACCCGGCGGATACGCAGTATTTT.

The V call is TRBV12-3 or TRBV12-4, the J call TRBJ1-5; D is unclear. The CDR3 is 12 amino acids. V lost 7 bases and J 4 bases, leaving 8 bases between the germline ends. This chain's CDR3 is CASNYKNQPQHF. As DNA, the CDR3 is TGTGCCAGCAATTACAAGAATCAGCCCCAGCATTTT.

This clonotype was observed a handful of times. The rearrangement links TRBV18 to TRBJ2-7; D is perhaps TRBD1 or TRBD2 (5 bases each). The germline gives CDR1 KGHSH, CDR2 LQKENI. This CDR3 region has 17 residues. V was pared by 2 bases and J by 2 bases, with 19 bases between. DNA of the CDR3: TGTGCCAGCTCACCATCGGCCCCTAGCACAGGTCCCTACGAGCAGTACTTC. Its translation is CASSPSAPSTGPYEQYF.

This clonotype was recorded a few times. The V call is TRBV7-2, the J call TRBJ2-5; D is unclear. V was pared by 3 bases and J by 4 bases, with 9 bases between. The CDR3 consists of 13 residues. The germline V gene has CDR1 SGHTA and CDR2 FQGNSA. The CDR3 reads CASSFSSGETQYF. The CDR3 nucleotides are TGTGCCAGCAGCTTCAGCTCCGGAGAGACCCAGTACTTC.

This clonotype turned up a few times. V usage is TRBV6-1 and J usage is TRBJ1-5; TRBD1 might be the D (6 bases). V gave up 5 bases and J gave up 1 base, with 12 bases separating them. The CDR3 has 15 amino acids. CDR1 is MNHNS, CDR2 SASEGT, per germline. The CDR3 nucleotides are TGTGCCAGCAGTCCGACAGGAATGAGCAATCAGCCCCAGCATTTT. The encoded protein is CASSPTGMSNQPQHF.

The genes are TRBV5-1 and TRBJ2-1; D might be TRBD1 (7 bases). Germline V CDR1 and CDR2: SGHRS, YFSETQ. V lost 3 bases, J lost 0 bases, and 13 bases lay in between. The CDR3 contains 16 residues. The CDR3 DNA reads TGCGCCAGCAGCTACGGAGGGGGCCGCTCCTACAATGAGCAGTTCTTC. Protein: CASSYGGGRSYNEQFF.

The V and J genes are TRBV6-1 and TRBJ2-7; perhaps D is TRBD1 or TRBD2 (5 bases each). In germline, CDR1 is MNHNS, CDR2 SASEGT. The CDR3 is made up of 14 amino acids. Trimming removed 4 bases from V and 2 bases from J, with 12 bases in between. The CDR3 spells CASSVGDGPYEQYF. The CDR3 DNA is TGTGCCAGCAGTGTTGGGGACGGACCCTACGAGCAGTACTTC.

This clonotype was counted at least ten times. This sequence joins TRBV29-1 and TRBJ1-1; the D is unclear. V lost 5 bases to trimming and J lost 8 bases, with 15 bases between them. CDR1 is SQVTM and CDR2 is ANQGSEA in the germline V gene. The CDR3 consists of 12 residues. The CDR3 region is CSVSGPLTEAFF. DNA of the CDR3: TGCAGCGTTTCGGGCCCCCTTACAGAAGCTTTCTTT.

This clonotype was detected only a few times. The V gene is TRBV20-1, the J gene TRBJ2-7; D is uncertain. Deletions cut 5 bases from V and 0 bases from J, with 17 bases between. Germline loops: CDR1 DFQATT, CDR2 SNEGSKA (reference sequence). CDR3 length equals 15 residues. CDR3 loop: CSAGRTGKSSYEQYF. The CDR3 DNA is TGCAGTGCTGGAAGAACCGGAAAGAGCTCCTACGAGCAGTACTTC.

The J gene is TRBJ2-4, the V gene TRBV29-1; D is perhaps TRBD1 or TRBD2 (6 bases each). Germline V gene lookup returns CDR1 SQVTM and CDR2 ANQGSEA. The CDR3 has 10 residues. Trimming pared 6 bases from V and 15 bases from J, leaving 15 bases between. As DNA, the CDR3 is TGCAGCGTGCAAAACGGGGGCCTGTACTTC. Amino acids: CSVQNGGLYF.

This chain joins TRBV7-9 and TRBJ1-2; D perhaps matches TRBD1 (6 bases). Germline loops: CDR1 SEHNR, CDR2 FQNEAQ (reference sequence). This CDR3 is 14 amino acids long. Trimming took off 4 bases at V and 4 bases at J, with 13 bases between the two ends. The chain's CDR3 is CASSSRGEIYGYTF. CDR3 DNA sequence: TGTGCCAGCAGCTCCAGGGGCGAAATCTATGGCTACACCTTC.

This rearrangement joins TRBV12-3 or TRBV12-4 to TRBJ2-6; D unclear. The CDR3 is 13 amino acids. Trimming removed 4 bases from V and 5 bases from J, with 6 bases in between. The CDR3 reads CASSYNRANVLTF. The CDR3 DNA follows: TGTGCCAGCAGTTACAACCGGGCCAACGTCCTGACTTTC.

CDR3 region: CASSQTPGGTGELFF. The DNA of the CDR3 is TGTGCCAGCAGCCAAACCCCAGGGGGCACCGGGGAGCTGTTTTTT. The gene calls are TRBV7-3 and TRBJ2-2; 7 bases are shared with TRBD1. This CDR3 contains 15 residues. Germline loops: CDR1 SGHTA, CDR2 FQGTGA. Trimming removed 5 bases from V and 4 bases from J; junction bases left unmatched: 7.

This chain links TRBV10-3 with TRBJ2-3; the D gene is possibly TRBD2 (5 bases). The germline gives CDR1 ENHRY, CDR2 SYGVKD. Trimming pared 4 bases from V and 9 bases from J, leaving 17 bases between. The CDR3 consists of 14 residues. CDR3 protein: CAISVSSSLNTQYF. Written as DNA, the CDR3 is TGTGCCATCAGTGTCTCTTCTAGCCTTAACACGCAGTATTTT.